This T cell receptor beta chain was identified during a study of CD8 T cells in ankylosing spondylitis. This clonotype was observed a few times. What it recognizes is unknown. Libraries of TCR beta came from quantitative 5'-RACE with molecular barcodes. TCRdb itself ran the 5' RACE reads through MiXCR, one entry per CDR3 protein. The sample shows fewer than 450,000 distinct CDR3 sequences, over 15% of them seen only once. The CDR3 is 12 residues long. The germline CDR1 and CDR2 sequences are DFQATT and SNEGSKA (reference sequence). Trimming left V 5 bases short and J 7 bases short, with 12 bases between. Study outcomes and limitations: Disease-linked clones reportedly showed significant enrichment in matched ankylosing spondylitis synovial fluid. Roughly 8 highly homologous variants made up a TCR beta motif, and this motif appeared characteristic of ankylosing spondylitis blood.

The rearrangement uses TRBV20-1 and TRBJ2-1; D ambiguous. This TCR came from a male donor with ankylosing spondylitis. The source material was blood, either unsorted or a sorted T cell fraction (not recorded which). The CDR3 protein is CSAVHRENEQFF. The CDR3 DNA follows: TGCAGTGCTGTCCATCGTGAAAATGAGCAGTTCTTC.